Listed below are T cell receptor beta chains from one sample, sequenced in a study of cytomegalovirus exposure and HLA in healthy donors. TCRdb's copy holds only in-frame clones and misses some; the assay was immunoSEQ multiplex PCR. Among 95,000 to 150,000 clones, 81% were seen once, and the ten largest hold 1.5% to 2%. The sequencing sample was made of PBMCs. Receptor source: a man in his forties in good health and CMV-seronegative. Both conserved end residues are part of each CDR3. The D gene is left open where the match is weak. Size values are once, few and many counts, or a class for expanded clones, and some rows have none.

v_call	d_call	clone_size	j_call	cdr3_nt	cdr3_aa
TRBV5-1	TRBD1	once	TRBJ2-1	TGCGCCAGCAGCAAGACACGGGGACAGGGGGCATCCAATGAGCAGTTCTTC	CASSKTRGQGASNEQFF
TRBV6-5	NA	once	TRBJ1-4	TGTGCCAGCAGCGCGAGTCGCGTCTCTAATGAAAAACTGTTTTTT	CASSASRVSNEKLFF
TRBV15	NA	NA	TRBJ2-3	TGTGCCACCAGCAGAGTAAATTTTAGAGATACGCAGTATTTT	CATSRVNFRDTQYF
TRBV19	NA	NA	TRBJ2-5	TGTGCCAGTAGTATAGTATCCGGAGAGACCCAGTACTTC	CASSIVSGETQYF
TRBV19	NA	once	TRBJ1-5	TGTGCCAGTACCCCTCGAGGGGGTTATCCCAATCAGCCCCAGCATTTT	CASTPRGGYPNQPQHF
TRBV23-1	TRBD1	NA	TRBJ1-5	TGCGCCAGCAGTCTAGGGACAGGGGGTACCGGCAATCAGCCCCAGCATTTT	CASSLGTGGTGNQPQHF
TRBV13	TRBD1	NA	TRBJ2-7	TGTGCCAGCAGCTTTTCGGGACAGCTCTCCTACGAGCAGTACTTC	CASSFSGQLSYEQYF
TRBV7-9	TRBD1	NA	TRBJ2-1	TGTGCCAGCAGCTCACGACAGGGGATAGAAAATGAGCAGTTCTTC	CASSSRQGIENEQFF
TRBV27	NA	NA	TRBJ2-1	TGTGCCAGCACTGCCGCGGGACTCTCCTACAATGAGCAGTTCTTC	CASTAAGLSYNEQFF
TRBV5-1	NA	NA	TRBJ2-5	TGCGCCAGCAGCTCCGAAGGGGGAGAGACCCAGTACTTC	CASSSEGGETQYF
TRBV27	NA	NA	TRBJ2-7	TGTGCCAGCAGCCCGGTTTTGCGGAACGAGCAGTACTTC	CASSPVLRNEQYF
TRBV9	NA	NA	TRBJ1-1	TGTGCCAGCAGGCCCCACGGGGACACTGAAGCTTTCTTT	CASRPHGDTEAFF
TRBV4-3	TRBD2	NA	TRBJ2-3	TGCGCCAGCAGCCAAGCCACCGCAACTAGCGGGAGCACAGATACGCAGTATTTT	CASSQATATSGSTDTQYF
TRBV2	NA	NA	TRBJ1-3	TGTGCCAGCAGCCAGGGGAGCTCTGGAAACACCATATATTTT	CASSQGSSGNTIYF
TRBV7-2	NA	NA	TRBJ2-3	TGTGCCAGCAGCTTACCCAGGAGCACAGATACGCAGTATTTT	CASSLPRSTDTQYF
TRBV28	TRBD2	NA	TRBJ2-1	TGTGCCAGCAGTCCGGGGGGACTAGCGGTCTCCTACAATGAGCAGTTCTTC	CASSPGGLAVSYNEQFF
TRBV18	TRBD1	NA	TRBJ2-7	TGTGCCAGCTCACCTGGACAGGGCTCCCACGAGCAGTACTTC	CASSPGQGSHEQYF
TRBV19	NA	NA	TRBJ1-6	TGTGCCAGTAGCACCGGTACCTCTTCACCCCTCCACTTT	CASSTGTSSPLHF
TRBV30	NA	few	TRBJ2-5	TGTGCCTTTACAGGGAAAGAGACCCAGTACTTC	CAFTGKETQYF
TRBV19	TRBD1	once	TRBJ1-1	TGTGCCAGTAGTATGGAAGGGAACAGGGGGTTCGCGAACACTGAAGCTTTCTTT	CASSMEGNRGFANTEAFF
TRBV21-1	NA	NA	TRBJ1-1	TGTGCCAGCACCCCAGGGGTGGGTACTGAAGCTTTCTTT	CASTPGVGTEAFF
TRBV7-9	TRBD1	once	TRBJ2-3	TGTTCCAGCAGCGCCCTTGACAGGGACATGACAGATACGCAGTATTTT	CSSSALDRDMTDTQYF
TRBV18	TRBD1	NA	TRBJ1-1	TGTGCCAGCTCAAGACAGGGGAAGAACACTGAAGCTTTCTTT	CASSRQGKNTEAFF
TRBV7-9	TRBD2	once	TRBJ2-3	TGTGCCAGCAGCCAGCGGGAGAGCACAGATACGCAGTATTTT	CASSQRESTDTQYF
TRBV7-8	NA	NA	TRBJ1-5	TGTGCCAGCAGCCTGACCGGGACACCTCTATCCAATCAGCCCCAGCATTTT	CASSLTGTPLSNQPQHF
TRBV6-5	TRBD1	NA	TRBJ2-1	TGTGCCAGCAGTAACAGGGGGAACTCCTACAATGAGCAGTTCTTC	CASSNRGNSYNEQFF
TRBV6-5	NA	NA	TRBJ2-3	TGTGCCAGCAGTTACCGGGGTAGCACAGATACGCAGTATTTT	CASSYRGSTDTQYF
TRBV6-5	NA	NA	TRBJ2-5	TGTGCCAGCAGTTACTCGTTCTCAGCGACGAGGACCCAGTACTTC	CASSYSFSATRTQYF
TRBV7-9	NA	once	TRBJ2-1	TGTGCCAGCAGCTTAGCACTAGCCTCCCACAATTACAATGAGCAGTTCTTC	CASSLALASHNYNEQFF
TRBV7-2	TRBD1	NA	TRBJ2-5	TGTGCCAGCAGCCACAGGGGGCTGGGAGAGACCCAGTACTTC	CASSHRGLGETQYF
TRBV5-8	TRBD1	NA	TRBJ1-5	TGTGCCAGCAGCCCCGGGACAGGGAGTCAGCCCCAGCATTTT	CASSPGTGSQPQHF
TRBV5-8	NA	NA	TRBJ1-5	TGTGCCAGCAGCTTGAGAGGCCGGAATCAGCCCCAGCATTTT	CASSLRGRNQPQHF
TRBV7-2	NA	NA	TRBJ1-1	TGTGCCAGCAGCTTGACAGTGTCTGAAGCTTTCTTT	CASSLTVSEAFF
TRBV7-2	TRBD2	once	TRBJ2-3	TGTGCCAGCAGCTTAGGTGTCCTCGGACTAGGCACAGATACGCAGTATTTT	CASSLGVLGLGTDTQYF
TRBV28	NA	NA	TRBJ2-7	TGTGCCAGCAGTCCTAATTACGGGCAGTACTTC	CASSPNYGQYF
TRBV2	NA	NA	TRBJ1-3	TGTGCCAGCAGTGAGAGAGCTAGAAACACCATATATTTT	CASSERARNTIYF
TRBV20-1	NA	NA	TRBJ1-1	TGCAGTGCCGGGTTGGAGGTGCGGGCTTTCTTT	CSAGLEVRAFF
TRBV11-2	NA	NA	TRBJ1-2	TGTGCCAGCAGCTTAGATTTACAGAGTGATGGATATGGCTACACCTTC	CASSLDLQSDGYGYTF
TRBV4-2	NA	NA	TRBJ2-2	TGTGCCAGCAGCCAAGGGATTAGCGGACCTACCGGGGAGCTGTTTTTT	CASSQGISGPTGELFF
TRBV11-2	TRBD2	NA	TRBJ2-3	TGTGCCAGCAGCTTAGCCGGCGGGGGGCCCGGGACGCAGTATTTT	CASSLAGGGPGTQYF
TRBV18	NA	NA	TRBJ2-7	TGTGCCAGCTCACGTGGGGGGAGCAGGGAGCAGTACTTC	CASSRGGSREQYF
TRBV2	TRBD1	NA	TRBJ1-6	TGTGCCAGCAGAGAAAGGACAGGGATGGCTTCACCCCTCCACTTT	CASRERTGMASPLHF
TRBV6-1	TRBD1	NA	TRBJ1-5	TGTGCCAGCAGTATACAGGGGGCAGGCAATCAGCCCCAGCATTTT	CASSIQGAGNQPQHF
TRBV7-8	TRBD2	NA	TRBJ2-1	TGTGCCAGCAGCCAGCGGGAAATATCCTACAATGAGCAGTTCTTC	CASSQREISYNEQFF
TRBV9	NA	NA	TRBJ1-2	TGTGCCAGCAGCTCCCGGGAGGGGGAGGAGAGGGTAGGGTATGGCTACACCTTC	CASSSREGEERVGYGYTF
TRBV29-1	NA	NA	TRBJ1-1	TGCAGCGCCGCAGGGGTTGGTGGCACTGAAGCTTTCTTT	CSAAGVGGTEAFF